This passage covers 4 T cell receptor beta chains from one sample sequenced in a study of breast tumors, draining lymph nodes, adjacent tissues. Axillary draining lymph nodes of breast cancer patients supplied the node samples. TCRdb passed the multiplex PCR reads through MiXCR, listing each CDR3 protein once. The sample holds 65,000 to 80,000 distinct CDR3 sequences; around 20% are singletons and the top ten take 2% to 2.5%. The sample consisted of axillary lymph node tissue. The receptors stem from a female donor with breast cancer. Some clones in this sample may be carry-over from other donors' samples.

The rearrangement uses TRBV5-1 and TRBJ2-3, with 10 bases matching TRBD1. This CDR3 has 19 amino acids. Germline CDR1 and CDR2: SGHRS and YFSETQ. V lost 4 bases and J lost 4; bases outside the gene matches: 18. CDR3 protein: CASSLLPLLDRGLADTQYF. The DNA for the CDR3 is TGCGCCAGCAGCCTGCTTCCTTTACTGGACAGGGGGTTGGCAGATACGCAGTATTTT.

This clonotype came up many times. CDR3 coding DNA: TGTGCCAGTAGTATCGAGGCAGGGGGCAGTTCACCCCTCCACTTT. Protein product: CASSIEAGGSSPLHF. The rearrangement uses TRBV19 and TRBJ1-6, with 8 nucleotides matching TRBD1. The CDR3 has 15 amino acids. J lost 9 bases, V lost 3 bases, and 7 bases had no gene match. In germline, CDR1 is LNHDA, CDR2 SQIVND (reference sequence).

In this sample, this clonotype turned up many times. This rearrangement joins TRBV3-1 to TRBJ2-7; D could derive from TRBD1 or TRBD2 (5 bases each). The CDR3 runs 15 residues. Trimming stripped 8 bases from V and 0 bases from J, with 17 bases between. Germline-derived CDR1 and CDR2 are LGHDT and YNNKEL (reference sequence). The CDR3 sequence is CASAPPGRSSYEQYF. DNA of the CDR3: TGTGCCAGCGCTCCACCGGGACGGAGCTCCTACGAGCAGTACTTC.

This clonotype showed up just a few times. Given a much more abundant clone one base away, this may be a read error. This chain joins TRBV20-1 and TRBJ2-7; tentative D call: TRBD2 (7 bases). The CDR3 is 13 residues long. Trimming cost V 0 bases and J 4 bases, with 10 bases left between them. CDR1 and CDR2 from the germline V gene are DFQATT and SNEGSKA (reference sequence). CDR3 loop: CSARDAGAYEQYF. CDR3 in DNA: TGCAGTGCTAGAGACGCGGGGGCTTACGAGCAGTACTTC.